Below are 13 T cell receptor beta chains sequenced from a single sample in a study of long-term antiretroviral therapy in people with HIV (dated by TCRdb to the early 2020s). Sequencing of the TRB variable region was done with the immunoSEQ hsTCRB v3.0 assay at survey level resolution. TCRdb holds this immuneACCESS table with in-frame rearrangements only. Some clones are missing; in checked studies, unresolved V genes explain under half, and the rest has no known cause. This sample comprises 8,000 to 10,000 clones, about 81% of them detected only once. Over 15% of the sample goes to the ten largest clones. The input for sequencing was unsorted PBMCs, taken 0.7 years after starting antiretroviral therapy. The source of these receptors is a man aged 35 to 55 with HIV.

The table lists this clone with a count of one. V is TRBV21-1 and J is TRBJ2-1. TRBV21-1 is marked as a pseudogene. The CDR3 loop spans 13 amino acids. The CDR3 loop is CASIGRIYNEQFF. The CDR3 bases are TGTGCCAGCATAGGAAGAATCTACAATGAGCAGTTCTTC.

The chain employs TRBV6-6 and TRBJ2-5, with 9 bases matching TRBD1. The J call is in doubt because the DNA end fits TRBJ2-7 better. Germline assignment: CDR1 MNHNY and CDR2 SVGAGI (reference sequence). This CDR3 spans 15 amino acids. Written as DNA, the CDR3 is TGTGCCAGCAGTTACTCCGGGACAGGGACCTACGAGCAGTACTTC. Its translation: CASSYSGTGTYEQYF.

Relative to its sample, this clone is large. CDR3 loop: CASSFRAYNEQFF. DNA for the CDR3: TGTGCCAGCAGTTTTAGGGCGTACAATGAGCAGTTCTTC. V and J are TRBV27 and TRBJ2-1, with D hard to call. The V gene's germline CDR1 is MNHEY and CDR2 SMNVEV (reference sequence). CDR3 size: 13 residues. V shed 3 bases and J shed 4 bases, with 7 bases lying between them.

The chain combines TRBV5-1 with TRBJ1-1, with no clear D. Germline-derived CDR1 and CDR2 are SGHRS and YFSETQ. V dropped 4 bases and J dropped 4 bases, with 14 bases sitting between them. The CDR3 length is 14 residues. The CDR3 region is CASSPDGLFTEAFF. The CDR3 bases are TGCGCCAGCAGCCCGGACGGGTTATTCACTGAAGCTTTCTTT.

The chain is built from TRBV11-2 and TRBJ1-1, with D possibly being TRBD1 (6 bases). Per germline, CDR1 SGHAT and CDR2 FQNNGV. Trimming removed 0 bases at V and 4 bases at J, with 6 bases between. The CDR3 has 13 amino acids. CDR3 nucleotides: TGTGCCAGCAGCTTAGACAGGGGCACTGAAGCTTTCTTT. It encodes CASSLDRGTEAFF.

This rearrangement joins TRBV27 to TRBJ2-7; 7 bases fit TRBD2. Germline V CDR1 and CDR2: MNHEY, SMNVEV (reference sequence). The CDR3 consists of 14 residues. V lost 6 bases to trimming and J lost 8 bases; unmatched junction nucleotides: 13. The CDR3 loop is CASRPRGVPNKQYF. The CDR3 DNA sequence: TGTGCCAGCAGGCCCCGGGGGGTTCCCAATAAGCAGTACTTC.

In this sample, this clone turned up a few times. The chain carries TRBV2 and TRBJ2-1; D not certain. V gave up 5 bases and J gave up 4 bases, with 15 bases separating them. The V gene's germline CDR1 is SNHLY and CDR2 FYNNEI. The CDR3 covers 15 residues. The CDR3 sequence is CASSTRRALYNEQFF. The CDR3 coding sequence is TGTGCCAGCAGTACTCGCCGGGCCCTTTACAATGAGCAGTTCTTC.

The chain carries TRBV4-2 and TRBJ2-3; the D gene is possibly TRBD1 (5 bases). V lost 1 base to trimming and J lost 2 bases, with 10 bases between them. From germline, CDR1 is LGHNA and CDR2 YNFKEQ. The CDR3 is 15 residues long. The chain's CDR3 is CASSQASGNTDTQYF. CDR3 in DNA: TGTGCCAGCAGCCAAGCATCAGGGAACACAGATACGCAGTATTTT.

J is TRBJ1-1 and V is TRBV6-1; the D gene is possibly TRBD1 (6 bases). CDR1 is MNHNS, CDR2 SASEGT, per germline. CDR3 length: 12 residues. The V and J ends lost 8 bases and 0 bases respectively, with 7 bases between them. DNA of the CDR3: TGTGCCAGCGGACAGATGAACACTGAAGCTTTCTTT. It specifies CASGQMNTEAFF.

The gene calls are TRBV28 and TRBJ2-3; TRBD1 matches 10 bases. CDR1 MDHEN and CDR2 SYDVKM come from the germline V gene. CDR3 length: 15 residues. Trimming took 5 bases from V and 3 from J; bases not matched to a gene: 5. DNA of the CDR3: TGTGCCAGCAGTACGACAGGGGGCGGGACAGATACGCAGTATTTT. Translation gives CASSTTGGGTDTQYF.

The chain joins TRBV29-1 to TRBJ2-3, with TRBD1 matching over 9 bases. This CDR3 comprises 13 residues. Germline values: CDR1 SQVTM, CDR2 ANQGSEA. Unmatched junction bases numbered 6, after V lost 7 bases and J lost 4 bases. The CDR3 bases are TGCAGCGCTCGGGACAGGGAGCCAGATACGCAGTATTTT. Translation: CSARDREPDTQYF.

This chain uses TRBV6-6 with TRBJ2-1; D possibly corresponds to TRBD2 (5 bases). V shed 2 bases and J shed 9 bases, with 11 bases lying between them. The CDR3 length is 13 residues. Germline V gene lookup returns CDR1 MNHNY and CDR2 SVGAGI (reference sequence). CDR3 in amino acids: CASSYALRGEQFF. CDR3 DNA: TGTGCCAGCAGTTACGCTCTACGGGGTGAGCAGTTCTTC.

The chain carries TRBV7-3 and TRBJ1-1; D is ambiguous. This CDR3 is 14 amino acids long. Per germline, CDR1 SGHTA and CDR2 FQGTGA. V gave up 5 bases and J gave up 0 bases, with 10 bases separating them. CDR3 sequence: CASSTLNMNTEAFF. CDR3 bases: TGTGCCAGCAGCACCCTAAATATGAACACTGAAGCTTTCTTT.